These T cell receptor beta chains were read from a single sample in a study of T cell changes during pregnancy in multiple sclerosis. Clones were read by immunoSEQ multiplex PCR, and TCRdb kept only the in-frame ones, dropping some. This table holds roughly 52,000 clones, approximately 94% found once. The source was CD8+ T cells from peripheral blood mononuclear cells, collected in the third trimester of pregnancy. Receptors were obtained from a female donor with multiple sclerosis, enrolled in a pregnancy study. Both conserved end residues are part of each CDR3. D genes are given only for firm matches. Clone size, where shown, is once, few, many, or a class for clones that have expanded.

>TRBV27|TRBJ2-1|NA|NA
TGTGCCAGCAGTCAGTTTTCGGGAGAGGCCTACAATGAGCAGTTCTTC
CASSQFSGEAYNEQFF
>TRBV2|TRBJ2-1|NA|NA
TGTGCCAGCAGTGGACTATACAGCTCCTACAATGAGCAGTTCTTC
CASSGLYSSYNEQFF
>TRBV2|TRBJ2-1|NA|TRBD2
TGTGCCAGCAGTGAATCTGCGGGAGCTGTCTACAATGAGCAGTTCTTC
CASSESAGAVYNEQFF
>TRBV27|TRBJ2-7|NA|NA
TGTGCCAGCAGTTTAGGGCACGAGCAGTACTTC
CASSLGHEQYF
>TRBV21-1|TRBJ2-2|NA|NA
TGTGCCAGCAGCAAAGGGCAGTTTTACACCGGGGAGCTGTTTTTT
CASSKGQFYTGELFF
>TRBV19|TRBJ1-1|many|TRBD1
TGTGCCAGTAGTATCATAGGGGGACAGGTTAACACTGAAGCTTTCTTT
CASSIIGGQVNTEAFF
>TRBV19|TRBJ2-3|NA|TRBD2
TGTGCCAGTACCACGACTAGCATCCTAGGAGATACGCAGTATTTT
CASTTTSILGDTQYF
>TRBV27|TRBJ2-1|NA|TRBD2
TGTGCCAGCGGGGGACTAGCGGGGTACAATGAGCAGTTCTTC
CASGGLAGYNEQFF
>TRBV2|TRBJ2-3|NA|TRBD1
TGTGCCAGCAGTGAATCGGGACAGGTAACAGATACGCAGTATTTT
CASSESGQVTDTQYF
>TRBV30|TRBJ1-2|NA|TRBD1
TGTGCCTGGATTACCAGGGGGTCATATGGCTACACCTTC
CAWITRGSYGYTF
>TRBV28|TRBJ1-5|NA|TRBD1
TGTGCCAGCAGTTTACTGACCGGGACAGGGAATCAGCCCCAGCATTTT
CASSLLTGTGNQPQHF
>TRBV6-1|TRBJ1-1|NA|TRBD1
TGTGCCAGCGCACAGGGGGGATGGACTGAAGCTTTCTTT
CASAQGGWTEAFF
>TRBV5-5|TRBJ2-7|NA|NA
TGTGCCAGCAGCTTGGGTGGTGTACACCCGGGCTACGAGCAGTACTTC
CASSLGGVHPGYEQYF
>TRBV6-5|TRBJ2-1|NA|NA
TGTGCCAGCAGTTACGGAGGCAATGAGCAGTTCTTC
CASSYGGNEQFF
>TRBV5-1|TRBJ2-1|NA|NA
TGCGCCTCCAAGGCTAGCGACAACAATGAGCAGTTCTTC
CASKASDNNEQFF
>TRBV4-1|TRBJ2-2|NA|NA
TGCGCCAGCAGCCAAGGTACGGCACAGGCGAACACCGGGGAGCTGTTTTTT
CASSQGTAQANTGELFF
>TRBV6-5|TRBJ2-7|NA|NA
TGTGCCAGCAGTTACTCCGGGACAAACCCCTACGAGCAGTACTTC
CASSYSGTNPYEQYF